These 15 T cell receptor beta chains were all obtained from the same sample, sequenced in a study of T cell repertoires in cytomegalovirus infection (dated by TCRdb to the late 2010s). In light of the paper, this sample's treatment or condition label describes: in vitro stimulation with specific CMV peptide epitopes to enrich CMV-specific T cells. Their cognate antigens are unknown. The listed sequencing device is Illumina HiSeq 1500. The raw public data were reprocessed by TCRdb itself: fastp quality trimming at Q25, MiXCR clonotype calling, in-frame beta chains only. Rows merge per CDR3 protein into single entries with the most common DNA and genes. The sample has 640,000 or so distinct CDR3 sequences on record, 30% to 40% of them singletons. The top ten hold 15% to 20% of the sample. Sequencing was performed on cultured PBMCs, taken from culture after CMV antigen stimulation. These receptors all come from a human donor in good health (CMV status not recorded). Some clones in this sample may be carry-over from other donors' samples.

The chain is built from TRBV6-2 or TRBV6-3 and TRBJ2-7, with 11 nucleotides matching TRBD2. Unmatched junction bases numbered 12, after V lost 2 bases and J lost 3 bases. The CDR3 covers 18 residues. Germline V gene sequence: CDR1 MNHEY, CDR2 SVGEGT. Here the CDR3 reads CASSYLLAGDIGFYEQYF. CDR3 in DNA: TGTGCCAGCAGTTACCTACTAGCGGGGGACATCGGATTCTACGAGCAGTACTTC.

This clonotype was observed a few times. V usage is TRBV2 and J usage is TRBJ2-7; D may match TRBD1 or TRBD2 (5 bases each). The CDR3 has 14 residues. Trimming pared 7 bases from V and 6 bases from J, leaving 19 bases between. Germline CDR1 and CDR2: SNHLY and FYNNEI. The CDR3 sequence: CASTPGPGRGEQYF. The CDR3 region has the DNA TGTGCCAGCACACCGGGGCCGGGACGCGGCGAGCAGTACTTC.

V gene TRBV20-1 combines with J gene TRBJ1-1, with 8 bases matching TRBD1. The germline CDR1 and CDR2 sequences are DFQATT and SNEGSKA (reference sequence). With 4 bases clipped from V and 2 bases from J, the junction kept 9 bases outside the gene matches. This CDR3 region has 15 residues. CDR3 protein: CSAKDREIGNTEAFF. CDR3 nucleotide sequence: TGCAGTGCTAAGGACAGGGAAATCGGCAACACTGAAGCTTTCTTT.

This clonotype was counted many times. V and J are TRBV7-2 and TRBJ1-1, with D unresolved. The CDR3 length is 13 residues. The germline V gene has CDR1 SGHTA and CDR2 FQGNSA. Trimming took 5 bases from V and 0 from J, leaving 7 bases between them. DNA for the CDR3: TGTGCCAGCAGCCCGATAGTGAACACTGAAGCTTTCTTT. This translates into CASSPIVNTEAFF.

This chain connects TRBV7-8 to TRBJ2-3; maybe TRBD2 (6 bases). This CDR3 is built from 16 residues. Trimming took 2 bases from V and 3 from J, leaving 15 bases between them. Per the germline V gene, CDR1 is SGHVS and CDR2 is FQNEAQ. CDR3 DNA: TGTGCCAGCAGCTTATATCAGGGACTGGCAACAGATACGCAGTATTTT. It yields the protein CASSLYQGLATDTQYF.

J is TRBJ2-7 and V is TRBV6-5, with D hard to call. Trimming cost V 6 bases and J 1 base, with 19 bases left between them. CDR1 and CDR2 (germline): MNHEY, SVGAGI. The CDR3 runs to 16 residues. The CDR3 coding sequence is TGTGCCAGCAGACCTCGGTCTGAGTGGCGGTCCTACGAGCAGTACTTC. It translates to CASRPRSEWRSYEQYF.

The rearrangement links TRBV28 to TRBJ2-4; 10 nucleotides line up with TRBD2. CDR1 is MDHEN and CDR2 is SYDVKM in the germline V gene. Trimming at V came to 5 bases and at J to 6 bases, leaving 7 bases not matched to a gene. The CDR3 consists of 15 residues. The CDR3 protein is CASSGPGLAINIQYF. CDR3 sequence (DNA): TGTGCCAGCAGTGGGCCGGGACTAGCGATAAACATTCAGTACTTC.

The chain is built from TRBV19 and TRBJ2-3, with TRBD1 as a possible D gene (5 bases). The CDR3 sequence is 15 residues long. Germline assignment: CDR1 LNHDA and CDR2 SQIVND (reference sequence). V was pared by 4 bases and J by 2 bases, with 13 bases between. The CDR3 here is CASSTGRWSTDTQYF. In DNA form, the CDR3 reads TGTGCCAGTAGTACAGGGCGGTGGTCCACAGATACGCAGTATTTT.

The CDR3 region has the DNA TGTGCCAGCAGCTTAGGGACCGCAGATACGCAGTATTTT. It is translated as CASSLGTADTQYF. This rearrangement joins TRBV7-9 to TRBJ2-3; D uncertain. The CDR3 sequence is 13 residues long. Germline CDR1 reads SEHNR; CDR2 reads FQNEAQ (reference sequence). The V end lost 1 base, the J end lost 4 bases, and 6 bases lay between the germline ends.

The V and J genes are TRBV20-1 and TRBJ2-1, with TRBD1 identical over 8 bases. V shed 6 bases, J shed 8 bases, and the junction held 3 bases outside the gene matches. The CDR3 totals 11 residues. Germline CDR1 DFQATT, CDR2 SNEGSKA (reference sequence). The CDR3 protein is CSAGQGYEQFF. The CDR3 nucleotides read TGCAGTGCCGGACAGGGTTATGAGCAGTTCTTC.

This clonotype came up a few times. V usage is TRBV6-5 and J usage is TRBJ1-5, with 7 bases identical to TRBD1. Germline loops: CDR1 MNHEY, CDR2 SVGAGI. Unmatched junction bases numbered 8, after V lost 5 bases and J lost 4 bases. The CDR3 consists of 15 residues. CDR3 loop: CASSPQGIENQPQHF. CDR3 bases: TGTGCCAGCAGTCCACAGGGGATAGAAAATCAGCCCCAGCATTTT.

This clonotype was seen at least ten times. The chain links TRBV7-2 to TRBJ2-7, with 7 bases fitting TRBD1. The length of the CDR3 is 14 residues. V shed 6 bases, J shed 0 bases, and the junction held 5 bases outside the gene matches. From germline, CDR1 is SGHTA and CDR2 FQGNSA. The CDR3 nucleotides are TGTGCCAGCAGTACAGGGGACGGCTCCTACGAGCAGTACTTC. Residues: CASSTGDGSYEQYF. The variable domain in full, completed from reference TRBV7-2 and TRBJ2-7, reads GAGVSQSPSNKVTEKGKDVELRCDPISGHTALYWYRQSLGQGLEFLIYFQGNSAPDKSGLPSDRFSAERTGGSVSTLTIQRTQQEDSAVYLCASSTGDGSYEQYFGPGTRLTVT.

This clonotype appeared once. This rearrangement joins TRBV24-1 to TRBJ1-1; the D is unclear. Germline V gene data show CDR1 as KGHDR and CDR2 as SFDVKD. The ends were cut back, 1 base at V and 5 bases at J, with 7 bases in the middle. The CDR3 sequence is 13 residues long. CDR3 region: CATSDFSGTEAFF. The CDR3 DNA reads TGTGCCACCAGTGATTTCTCAGGAACTGAAGCTTTCTTT.

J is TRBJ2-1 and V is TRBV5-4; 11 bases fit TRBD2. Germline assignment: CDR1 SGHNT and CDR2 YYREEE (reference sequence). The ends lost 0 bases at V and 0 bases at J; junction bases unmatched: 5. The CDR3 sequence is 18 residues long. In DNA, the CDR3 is TGTGCCAGCAGCTTGGGACTAGCGGGGAGGAGCTCCTACAATGAGCAGTTCTTC. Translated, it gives CASSLGLAGRSSYNEQFF.

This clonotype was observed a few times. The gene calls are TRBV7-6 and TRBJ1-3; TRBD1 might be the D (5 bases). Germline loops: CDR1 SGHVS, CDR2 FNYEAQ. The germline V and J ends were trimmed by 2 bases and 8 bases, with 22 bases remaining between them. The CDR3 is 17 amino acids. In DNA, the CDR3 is TGTGCCAGCAGCTTAAACTATCCGGGACCGCCATTTGACACCATATATTTT. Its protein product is CASSLNYPGPPFDTIYF. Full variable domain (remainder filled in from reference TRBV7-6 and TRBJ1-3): GAGVSQSPRYKVTKRGQDVALRCDPISGHVSLYWYRQALGQGPEFLTYFNYEAQQDKSGLPNDRFSAERPEGSISTLTIQRTEQRDSAMYRCASSLNYPGPPFDTIYFGEGSWLTVV.